The 20 T cell receptor beta chains given below trace back to one sample, sequenced in a study of cytomegalovirus exposure and HLA in healthy donors. The PCR contained 60 Vbeta and 13 Jbeta primers. Measured with immunoSEQ multiplex PCR; TCRdb has only the in-frame clones, and not every one. The table lists 40,000 to 55,000 clones, 60% to 85% of them singletons, with around 8.1% in the top ten. The sequenced sample was PBMCs. Every receptor here comes from a man aged 25 to 40 in good health and CMV-seropositive.

This rearrangement joins TRBV6-5 to TRBJ1-6; 11 bases fit TRBD1. Trimming at V came to 0 bases and at J to 10 bases, leaving 5 bases not matched to a gene. The CDR3 sequence is 16 residues long. Germline V CDR1 and CDR2: MNHEY, SVGAGI. The CDR3 coding sequence is TGTGCCAGCAGTTACTCGAGGGACAGGGGGAGCTCACCCCTCCACTTT. The encoded protein is CASSYSRDRGSSPLHF.

This clone was counted once. J is TRBJ2-7 and V is TRBV10-1; D perhaps matches TRBD1 (5 bases). Trimming left V 2 bases short and J 12 bases short, with 17 bases between. Germline V gene sequence: CDR1 WNHNN, CDR2 SYGVQD (reference sequence). This CDR3 comprises 13 residues. The CDR3 sequence: CASSEVVRGISYF. As DNA, the CDR3 is TGCGCCAGCAGTGAGGTTGTTAGGGGCATCTCGTACTTC.

The rearrangement links TRBV6-5 to TRBJ1-1; 9 nucleotides agree with TRBD1. The CDR3 runs to 14 residues. CDR1 is MNHEY and CDR2 is SVGAGI in the germline V gene. V lost 0 bases and J lost 8; bases outside the gene matches: 4. The CDR3 spells CASSYSSTGGEAFF. In DNA, the CDR3 is TGTGCCAGCAGTTACTCGTCGACAGGGGGGGAAGCTTTCTTT.

The chain employs TRBV7-3 and TRBJ2-5; D is perhaps TRBD1 (6 bases). V shed 5 bases and J shed 4 bases, with 14 bases lying between them. CDR1 is SGHTA, CDR2 FQGTGA, per germline. This CDR3 has 14 residues. The CDR3 protein is CASSPRGGRETQYF. DNA of the CDR3: TGTGCCAGCAGCCCCCGAGGGGGTCGAGAGACCCAGTACTTC.

The chain uses TRBV28 and TRBJ1-1, with D possibly TRBD1 on 6 matching bases. CDR1 is MDHEN and CDR2 is SYDVKM in the germline V gene. This CDR3 is 14 amino acids long. Between the trimmed V and J ends, which lost 4 bases and 4 bases, there was a span of 13 bases. CDR3 region: CASSSQGWGTEAFF. The CDR3 nucleotides are TGTGCCAGCAGTTCTCAGGGGTGGGGCACTGAAGCTTTCTTT.

The chain couples TRBV4-1 to TRBJ1-2; D remains unclear. Germline CDR1 MGHRA, CDR2 YSYEKL. This CDR3 is built from 16 residues. The V and J ends lost 0 bases and 0 bases respectively, with 11 bases between them. In DNA, the CDR3 is TGCGCCAGCAGCCAAGAAGCCGCGGTGACTAACTATGGCTACACCTTC. It yields the protein CASSQEAAVTNYGYTF.

The rearrangement links TRBV6-4 to TRBJ2-2, with 9 positions matching TRBD1. CDR1 MRHNA and CDR2 SNTAGT come from the germline V gene. CDR3 length equals 14 residues. V lost 8 bases, J lost 6 bases, and 7 bases stayed unmatched. The CDR3 DNA reads TGTGCCAGCCAGGACAGGGGTGGCGCCGGGGAGCTGTTTTTT. Protein: CASQDRGGAGELFF.

This chain joins TRBV6-5 and TRBJ2-1; unclear D gene. Germline values: CDR1 MNHEY, CDR2 SVGAGI. Between the trimmed V and J ends, which lost 2 bases and 0 bases, there was a span of 11 bases. The CDR3 loop spans 16 amino acids. CDR3 loop: CASSYSAWSSYNEQFF. CDR3 DNA sequence: TGTGCCAGCAGTTACAGCGCCTGGAGCTCCTACAATGAGCAGTTCTTC.

A remark on this clone: The sample holds other DNA sequences that translate to the same CDR3. The chain is built from TRBV6-5 and TRBJ2-7, with D uncertain. V lost 7 bases to trimming and J lost 2 bases, with 6 bases between them. The CDR3 extends over 11 amino acids. Germline assignment: CDR1 MNHEY and CDR2 SVGAGI. CDR3 amino acids: CASTDTYEQYF. As DNA, the CDR3 is TGTGCCAGCACCGACACCTACGAGCAGTACTTC.

This chain joins TRBV19 and TRBJ1-4, with a tentative D call TRBD1 (6 bases). Germline CDR1 is LNHDA and CDR2 is SQIVND (reference sequence). The CDR3 covers 14 residues. Deletions cut 6 bases from V and 0 bases from J, with 8 bases between. The CDR3: CASSNRATNEKLFF. The CDR3 nucleotides read TGTGCCAGTAGCAACAGGGCAACTAATGAAAAACTGTTTTTT.

The V gene is TRBV6-5, the J gene TRBJ1-3; the D is unclear. Germline V gene lookup returns CDR1 MNHEY and CDR2 SVGAGI. The germline V and J ends were trimmed by 0 bases and 0 bases, with 6 bases remaining between them. The CDR3 loop spans 15 amino acids. The CDR3 here is CASSYSQDSGNTIYF. The CDR3 DNA sequence: TGTGCCAGCAGTTACTCGCAGGACTCTGGAAACACCATATATTTT.

The chain carries TRBV5-1 and TRBJ1-2; D unresolved. Trimming pared 3 bases from V and 2 bases from J, leaving 14 bases between. CDR1 is SGHRS and CDR2 is YFSETQ in the germline V gene. CDR3 length: 15 residues. CDR3 residues: CASSSRPGGNYGYTF. In DNA, the CDR3 is TGCGCCAGCAGCTCCCGGCCGGGAGGGAACTATGGCTACACCTTC. Full variable domain (remainder filled in from reference TRBV5-1 and TRBJ1-2): KAGVTQTPRYLIKTRGQQVTLSCSPISGHRSVSWYQQTPGQGLQFLFEYFSETQRNKGNFPGRFSGRQFSNSRSEMNVSTLELGDSALYLCASSSRPGGNYGYTFGSGTRLTVV.

The genes are TRBV5-6 and TRBJ1-5; 9 positions agree with TRBD1. The junction had 15 bases not matched to a gene; V was cut back by 4 bases and J by 7 bases. The CDR3 consists of 17 residues. The germline gives CDR1 SGHDT, CDR2 YYEEEE. The DNA for the CDR3 is TGTGCCAGCAGCCATTCCGGGACAGGGAGGTTCACGCAGCCCCAGCATTTT. As protein: CASSHSGTGRFTQPQHF.

This clone was counted only a few times. The genes are TRBV6-5 and TRBJ1-5, with 7 positions matching TRBD1. Germline V CDR1 and CDR2: MNHEY, SVGAGI. The junction had 5 bases not matched to a gene; V was cut back by 4 bases and J by 5 bases. The CDR3 extends over 14 amino acids. Here the CDR3 reads CASSWDSLDQPQHF. DNA of the CDR3: TGTGCCAGCAGTTGGGACAGCCTCGATCAGCCCCAGCATTTT.

The J gene is TRBJ1-4, the V gene TRBV5-1; D may be TRBD1 (6 bases). Trimming pared 4 bases from V and 4 bases from J, leaving 17 bases between. CDR3 size: 16 residues. Germline V gene lookup returns CDR1 SGHRS and CDR2 YFSETQ. The CDR3 bases are TGCGCCAGCAGCACGCGGGGGCAGGGCTTTAATGAAAAACTGTTTTTT. Its protein is CASSTRGQGFNEKLFF.

The CDR3 protein is CASRRKGEALYEQYF. The CDR3 DNA sequence: TGTGCCAGCAGAAGAAAGGGAGAAGCGTTGTACGAGCAGTACTTC. The V and J genes are TRBV27 and TRBJ2-7, with D maybe TRBD2 (5 bases). Germline V gives CDR1 MNHEY, CDR2 SMNVEV (reference sequence). Between the trimmed V and J ends, which lost 6 bases and 4 bases, there was a span of 19 bases. CDR3 length: 15 amino acids.

V and J are TRBV9 and TRBJ1-1, with TRBD1 as a possible D gene (5 bases). V lost 2 bases to trimming and J lost 5 bases, with 13 bases between them. CDR3 length: 14 amino acids. Germline loops: CDR1 SGDLS, CDR2 YYNGEE. This chain's CDR3 is CASSVGGGGTEAFF. The CDR3 bases are TGTGCCAGCAGCGTTGGGGGGGGTGGTACTGAAGCTTTCTTT.

V gene TRBV5-1 combines with J gene TRBJ1-1, with D uncertain. Germline CDR1 and CDR2: SGHRS and YFSETQ. This CDR3 has 17 residues. Trimming shortened V by 0 bases and J by 0 bases, and 15 bases separated the two germline ends. The CDR3 DNA reads TGCGCCAGCAGCTTGGGTACGTTAGAGTCGTTGAACACTGAAGCTTTCTTT. It is translated as CASSLGTLESLNTEAFF.

The rearrangement joins TRBV19 to TRBJ1-4; TRBD1 might be the D (5 bases). This CDR3 is built from 14 residues. V was clipped by 5 bases and J by 3 bases, with 10 bases between them. The germline CDR1 and CDR2 sequences are LNHDA and SQIVND (reference sequence). The CDR3 DNA is TGTGCCAGTAGTCCCTCGACAGCTAATGAAAAACTGTTTTTT. This gives the protein CASSPSTANEKLFF.

The chain uses TRBV5-6 and TRBJ2-1, with TRBD1 matching over 8 bases. CDR3 size: 15 residues. The J segment lost 8 bases and the V segment lost 3 bases, leaving 10 bases of the junction unmatched. In germline, CDR1 is SGHDT, CDR2 YYEEEE. CDR3 loop: CASSSGTGRIYEQFF. CDR3 DNA: TGTGCCAGCAGCTCCGGGACAGGTCGAATCTATGAGCAGTTCTTC. Based on the CDR3 plus reference TRBV5-6 and TRBJ2-1, the full variable domain is DAGVTQSPTHLIKTRGQQVTLRCSPKSGHDTVSWYQQALGQGPQFIFQYYEEEERQRGNFPDRFSGHQFPNYSSELNVNALLLGDSALYLCASSSGTGRIYEQFFGPGTRLTVL.